Listed below are T cell receptor beta chains from one sample, sequenced in a study of beta chain features in type 1 diabetes. Assay: immunoSEQ multiplex PCR; the TCRdb copy retains only in-frame clones and omits some. The repertoire consists of 300,000 to 450,000 clones, with around an eighth occurring once and the leading ten covering 0.017%. The sample comprised naive CD4+ T cells from blood. The receptors derive from a man between 18 and 35 years old in good health. The CDR3 runs from the conserved cysteine through the conserved F or W. Each record gives: CDR3 DNA, CDR3 protein, V gene, J gene, D gene, clone size. A D gene is named only where the DNA matches it firmly. Clone size is given for some rows only: seen once, a few or many times, or a class if the clone is expanded.

CDR3nt: TGTGCCAGCAGCTTAGCGGTAGGACAGGGGTATCAGCCCCAGCATTTT; CDR3aa: CASSLAVGQGYQPQHF; v_gene: TRBV7-9; j_gene: TRBJ1-5; d_gene: TRBD1; abundance: NA
CDR3nt: TGTGCCAGCAGCGTTTCCAGGTACAATGAGCAGTTCTTC; CDR3aa: CASSVSRYNEQFF; v_gene: TRBV9; j_gene: TRBJ2-1; d_gene: NA; abundance: NA
CDR3nt: TGTGCCAGCAGTACCGGGACTAGCGGGACTAGGACCCAGTACTTC; CDR3aa: CASSTGTSGTRTQYF; v_gene: TRBV6-5; j_gene: TRBJ2-5; d_gene: TRBD2; abundance: few
CDR3nt: TGTGCCAGCAGCCAACAGGGGAATCAGCCCCAGCATTTT; CDR3aa: CASSQQGNQPQHF; v_gene: TRBV7-2; j_gene: TRBJ1-5; d_gene: TRBD1; abundance: NA
CDR3nt: TGTGCCTGGAGTGCCGGGACTAGCGGGATCCATGAGCAGTTCTTC; CDR3aa: CAWSAGTSGIHEQFF; v_gene: TRBV30; j_gene: TRBJ2-1; d_gene: TRBD2; abundance: few
CDR3nt: TGTGCCAGCAGCTTATATGGAGACTCTCCTGGAAACACCATATATTTT; CDR3aa: CASSLYGDSPGNTIYF; v_gene: TRBV7-3; j_gene: TRBJ1-3; d_gene: NA; abundance: NA
CDR3nt: TGTGCCACCAGCAGAGTCGGGGTTAATGAAAAACTGTTTTTT; CDR3aa: CATSRVGVNEKLFF; v_gene: TRBV15; j_gene: TRBJ1-4; d_gene: NA; abundance: NA
CDR3nt: TGTGCCAGCTCTCCCGTATCGGCGGAAGGCAATCAGCCCCAGCATTTT; CDR3aa: CASSPVSAEGNQPQHF; v_gene: TRBV18; j_gene: TRBJ1-5; d_gene: NA; abundance: NA
CDR3nt: TGTGCCAGCAGTTTATTTCGGGGTAAATTCACTGAAGCTTTCTTT; CDR3aa: CASSLFRGKFTEAFF; v_gene: TRBV27; j_gene: TRBJ1-1; d_gene: NA; abundance: NA
CDR3nt: TGTGCCATCAGTGAGTCCAGGGGTACTAATGAAAAACTGTTTTTT; CDR3aa: CAISESRGTNEKLFF; v_gene: TRBV10-3; j_gene: TRBJ1-4; d_gene: NA; abundance: few
CDR3nt: TGTGCCAGCTCACCATCCCGGGGGAGGCCCCAGCATTTT; CDR3aa: CASSPSRGRPQHF; v_gene: TRBV18; j_gene: TRBJ1-5; d_gene: NA; abundance: few
CDR3nt: TGTGCCAGCGGACAGAATATGAACACTGAAGCTTTCTTT; CDR3aa: CASGQNMNTEAFF; v_gene: TRBV19; j_gene: TRBJ1-1; d_gene: NA; abundance: NA
CDR3nt: TGTGCCAGCAGCTTGGTATCAGTGAATGAGCAGTTCTTC; CDR3aa: CASSLVSVNEQFF; v_gene: TRBV11-2; j_gene: TRBJ2-1; d_gene: NA; abundance: few
CDR3nt: TGTGCCAGCAGCTTGTCTTCGGGGGGGCAAGAGACCCAGTACTTC; CDR3aa: CASSLSSGGQETQYF; v_gene: TRBV5-4; j_gene: TRBJ2-5; d_gene: TRBD2; abundance: NA
CDR3nt: TGTGCCAGCAGCACAGGACAGGGGAAATCACCCCTCCACTTT; CDR3aa: CASSTGQGKSPLHF; v_gene: TRBV7-9; j_gene: TRBJ1-6; d_gene: TRBD1; abundance: few
CDR3nt: TGTGCCAGCAGTGGGGAGTACGAGCAGTACTTC; CDR3aa: CASSGEYEQYF; v_gene: TRBV6-5; j_gene: TRBJ2-7; d_gene: NA; abundance: NA
CDR3nt: TGTGCCATCAGACCGGACAGGGGTCACTATGGCTACACCTTC; CDR3aa: CAIRPDRGHYGYTF; v_gene: TRBV10-3; j_gene: TRBJ1-2; d_gene: TRBD1; abundance: NA
CDR3nt: TGTGCCAGCAGCTCTAGCGGGGACTTTACCTACGAGCAGTACTTC; CDR3aa: CASSSSGDFTYEQYF; v_gene: TRBV7-2; j_gene: TRBJ2-7; d_gene: TRBD2; abundance: NA
CDR3nt: TGTGCCAGTAACCGGGGGGGGGTATCCTACAATGAGCAGTTCTTC; CDR3aa: CASNRGGVSYNEQFF; v_gene: TRBV6-5; j_gene: TRBJ2-1; d_gene: TRBD2; abundance: few
CDR3nt: TGTGCCAGCTCACCGGGACAGGGTAATCAGCCCCAGCATTTT; CDR3aa: CASSPGQGNQPQHF; v_gene: TRBV18; j_gene: TRBJ1-5; d_gene: TRBD1; abundance: NA
CDR3nt: TGTGCCTGGAGTCGGACTAGCCCAGATACGCAGTATTTT; CDR3aa: CAWSRTSPDTQYF; v_gene: TRBV30; j_gene: TRBJ2-3; d_gene: TRBD2; abundance: few
CDR3nt: TGCGCCAGCAGCCAAGGAGGTATTGGTCTTTTCGCTGAAAAACTGTTTTTT; CDR3aa: CASSQGGIGLFAEKLFF; v_gene: TRBV4-3; j_gene: TRBJ1-4; d_gene: NA; abundance: NA
CDR3nt: TGTGCCAGCAGCTTATCTCGGGGACAAGAGACCCAGTACTTC; CDR3aa: CASSLSRGQETQYF; v_gene: TRBV7-9; j_gene: TRBJ2-5; d_gene: NA; abundance: few
CDR3nt: TGTGCCAGCAGCCAACATTTTAGCTACGAGCAGTACTTC; CDR3aa: CASSQHFSYEQYF; v_gene: TRBV4-2; j_gene: TRBJ2-7; d_gene: NA; abundance: few
CDR3nt: TGTGCCTGGAGGGCAGGGGGCAACCAGCCCCAGCATTTT; CDR3aa: CAWRAGGNQPQHF; v_gene: TRBV30; j_gene: TRBJ1-5; d_gene: TRBD1; abundance: few
CDR3nt: TGTGCCAGCAGCCAAGTTTTTCGGGTATCAACTGAAGCTTTCTTT; CDR3aa: CASSQVFRVSTEAFF; v_gene: TRBV4-2; j_gene: TRBJ1-1; d_gene: NA; abundance: NA
CDR3nt: TGCGCCAGCAGCCAAGAGCCGAGCGTTGCGAACACCGAGCAGTACTTC; CDR3aa: CASSQEPSVANTEQYF; v_gene: TRBV4-3; j_gene: TRBJ2-7; d_gene: NA; abundance: NA
CDR3nt: TGTGCCAGCAGTGAAGCTGTTACAGTGACAAACATTCAGTACTTC; CDR3aa: CASSEAVTVTNIQYF; v_gene: TRBV2; j_gene: TRBJ2-4; d_gene: NA; abundance: few
CDR3nt: TGTGCCAGCAGCTCGTCTATTGGGACTAGCGGGAGAGGGGGGTACGAGCAGTACTTC; CDR3aa: CASSSSIGTSGRGGYEQYF; v_gene: TRBV9; j_gene: TRBJ2-7; d_gene: TRBD2; abundance: NA
CDR3nt: TGTGCTAGTGGTTTGGTAATCGGACAGAAAAGGGTCAATGAGCAGTTCTTC; CDR3aa: CASGLVIGQKRVNEQFF; v_gene: TRBV12-5; j_gene: TRBJ2-1; d_gene: NA; abundance: NA
CDR3nt: TGTGCCAGCAGCCAAAAGATTAGCGCTGCCAGCACAGATACGCAGTATTTT; CDR3aa: CASSQKISAASTDTQYF; v_gene: TRBV14; j_gene: TRBJ2-3; d_gene: NA; abundance: few
CDR3nt: TGTGCCTGGGCAACCCGGGAGACCCAGTACTTC; CDR3aa: CAWATRETQYF; v_gene: TRBV30; j_gene: TRBJ2-5; d_gene: NA; abundance: NA
CDR3nt: TGTGCCTGGAGTGTTCGACAGTTCGATTCACCCCTCCACTTT; CDR3aa: CAWSVRQFDSPLHF; v_gene: TRBV30; j_gene: TRBJ1-6; d_gene: NA; abundance: few
CDR3nt: TGTGCCAGCAGCCTACTGACAGGGGATGAGCAGTTCTTC; CDR3aa: CASSLLTGDEQFF; v_gene: TRBV7-9; j_gene: TRBJ2-1; d_gene: TRBD1; abundance: NA
CDR3nt: TGTGCCAGTAGTATAGTTCGGTACAATGAGCAGTTCTTC; CDR3aa: CASSIVRYNEQFF; v_gene: TRBV19; j_gene: TRBJ2-1; d_gene: NA; abundance: NA
CDR3nt: TGTGCCAGCAGCGGCACAGGGGCTGATGGCTACACCTTC; CDR3aa: CASSGTGADGYTF; v_gene: TRBV7-8; j_gene: TRBJ1-2; d_gene: TRBD1; abundance: few
CDR3nt: TGTGCCACCAGCAGGAGGCTAGCGGGTTCGGTTGAGCAGTTCTTC; CDR3aa: CATSRRLAGSVEQFF; v_gene: TRBV15; j_gene: TRBJ2-1; d_gene: TRBD2; abundance: NA
CDR3nt: TGTGCCAGCAGCTTAATACCGGGACAGGGAGTGTACGAGCAGTACTTC; CDR3aa: CASSLIPGQGVYEQYF; v_gene: TRBV7-2; j_gene: TRBJ2-7; d_gene: TRBD1; abundance: NA
CDR3nt: TGTGCCAGTAGTATGGGACAGGGGGCCACTGAAGCTTTCTTT; CDR3aa: CASSMGQGATEAFF; v_gene: TRBV19; j_gene: TRBJ1-1; d_gene: TRBD1; abundance: few
CDR3nt: TGTGCCAGCAGCGCCGGGGACTCTGGGGCCAACGTCCTGACTTTC; CDR3aa: CASSAGDSGANVLTF; v_gene: TRBV9; j_gene: TRBJ2-6; d_gene: NA; abundance: few
CDR3nt: TGTGCCAGCAGTTACAGCTACTATGGCTACACCTTC; CDR3aa: CASSYSYYGYTF; v_gene: TRBV6-6; j_gene: TRBJ1-2; d_gene: NA; abundance: few
CDR3nt: TGTGCCAGCAGCTTAGGTAGCTACGAGCAGTACTTC; CDR3aa: CASSLGSYEQYF; v_gene: TRBV7-2; j_gene: TRBJ2-7; d_gene: NA; abundance: few
CDR3nt: TGTGCCAGCACAAGACCCGGGACAGGGGACTACGAGCAGTACTTC; CDR3aa: CASTRPGTGDYEQYF; v_gene: TRBV11-2; j_gene: TRBJ2-7; d_gene: TRBD1; abundance: few
CDR3nt: TGTGCCAGCAGCGTCTCTAGCGGGAAGCAAGAGACCCAGTACTTC; CDR3aa: CASSVSSGKQETQYF; v_gene: TRBV4-2; j_gene: TRBJ2-5; d_gene: TRBD2; abundance: NA
CDR3nt: TGTGCCAGCACCGCCACCGACCAGGCCTCCGAGCAGTACTTC; CDR3aa: CASTATDQASEQYF; v_gene: TRBV6-1; j_gene: TRBJ2-7; d_gene: NA; abundance: few
CDR3nt: TGTGCCAGCAGCCCCCTCTTCACAGATACGCAGTATTTT; CDR3aa: CASSPLFTDTQYF; v_gene: TRBV11-3; j_gene: TRBJ2-3; d_gene: NA; abundance: few
CDR3nt: TGCGCCAGCAGTGATCGGCTGTGGACCCTTCGCGGGGATACGCAGTATTTT; CDR3aa: CASSDRLWTLRGDTQYF; v_gene: TRBV10-2; j_gene: TRBJ2-3; d_gene: NA; abundance: few
CDR3nt: TGTGCCAGCAGCTTAGGGGCAGGGGGGAGTCGAGAGACCCAGTACTTC; CDR3aa: CASSLGAGGSRETQYF; v_gene: TRBV7-7; j_gene: TRBJ2-5; d_gene: NA; abundance: few
CDR3nt: TGTGCCAGCAGCCCCGGGACAGGGGGCGTCTATGGCTACACCTTC; CDR3aa: CASSPGTGGVYGYTF; v_gene: TRBV9; j_gene: TRBJ1-2; d_gene: TRBD1; abundance: NA
CDR3nt: TGTGCCTGGGGACAGGGGCCCACAGATACGCAGTATTTT; CDR3aa: CAWGQGPTDTQYF; v_gene: TRBV30; j_gene: TRBJ2-3; d_gene: TRBD1; abundance: few
CDR3nt: TGTGCCAGTAGTATGGGGGGGGCTGGGGGTTATCAGCCCCAGCATTTT; CDR3aa: CASSMGGAGGYQPQHF; v_gene: TRBV19; j_gene: TRBJ1-5; d_gene: NA; abundance: few
CDR3nt: TGTGCCAGCAGCGGGACAGGGAATGGAAACACCATATATTTT; CDR3aa: CASSGTGNGNTIYF; v_gene: TRBV9; j_gene: TRBJ1-3; d_gene: TRBD1; abundance: few
CDR3nt: TGTGCCAGCAGTAATGATGGGACAGGGGCGAATGAGCAGTTCTTC; CDR3aa: CASSNDGTGANEQFF; v_gene: TRBV27; j_gene: TRBJ2-1; d_gene: TRBD1; abundance: NA
CDR3nt: TGTGCCTGGAGTGTACCCAGGGCCTCTGGAAACACCATATATTTT; CDR3aa: CAWSVPRASGNTIYF; v_gene: TRBV30; j_gene: TRBJ1-3; d_gene: NA; abundance: NA
CDR3nt: TGTGCCAGCAGATTACAGGGAGGGGAGACCCAGTACTTC; CDR3aa: CASRLQGGETQYF; v_gene: TRBV6-5; j_gene: TRBJ2-5; d_gene: NA; abundance: few
CDR3nt: TGTGCCAGCAGCGTAGTGACTAAACAAGAGACCCAGTACTTC; CDR3aa: CASSVVTKQETQYF; v_gene: TRBV9; j_gene: TRBJ2-5; d_gene: NA; abundance: few
CDR3nt: TGTGCCAGCAGCGGGACTGAACGGGATGGCTACACCTTC; CDR3aa: CASSGTERDGYTF; v_gene: TRBV6-6; j_gene: TRBJ1-2; d_gene: NA; abundance: few